Each of the 30 T cell receptor beta chains below was sequenced from the same sample in a study of shared T cell receptors in the human thymus. The data were produced by immunoSEQ multiplex PCR, yet TCRdb's version contains in-frame clones alone and is incomplete. The data hold some 400,000 clones, with 85% to 95% observed a single time. The sequencing sample was made of thymocytes. These receptors were taken from a human donor.

The V and J genes are TRBV28 and TRBJ2-3; D might be TRBD2 (6 bases). Deletions cut 3 bases from V and 1 base from J, with 20 bases between. Germline CDR1 MDHEN, CDR2 SYDVKM. The CDR3 sequence is 18 residues long. This CDR3 is CASSLPSLTSRCTDTQYF. Written as DNA, the CDR3 is TGTGCCAGCAGTTTGCCGTCCCTTACTAGCCGATGCACAGATACGCAGTATTTT.

The chain recombines TRBV19 with TRBJ2-4; D is possibly TRBD1 (6 bases). This CDR3 contains 14 residues. V was clipped by 7 bases and J by 0 bases, with 10 bases between them. CDR1 LNHDA and CDR2 SQIVND come from the germline V gene (reference sequence). This CDR3 is CASTGHRAKNIQYF. CDR3 nucleotide sequence: TGTGCCAGTACGGGACATAGAGCCAAAAACATTCAGTACTTC.

The rearrangement uses TRBV30 and TRBJ1-5; weak D call: TRBD1 (5 bases). The CDR3 has 14 residues. CDR1 and CDR2 (germline): GTSNPN, SVGIG (reference sequence). V lost 3 bases to trimming and J lost 3 bases, with 12 bases between them. The CDR3, as DNA: TGTGCCTGGAGCGGGGGGACTTTCAATCAGCCCCAGCATTTT. It codes for CAWSGGTFNQPQHF.

A single count supports this clone. This chain joins TRBV14 and TRBJ1-4; no definite D call. The CDR3 consists of 15 residues. Germline V CDR1 and CDR2: SGHDN, FVKESK. The germline V and J ends were trimmed by 2 bases and 0 bases, with 7 bases remaining between them. In DNA form, the CDR3 reads TGTGCCAGCAGCCAACAGGACCCAACTAATGAAAAACTGTTTTTT. It specifies CASSQQDPTNEKLFF.

In nucleotides, the CDR3 is TGTGCCAGCAGCCGAGCCTCAGGGACTTTTGCAACTAATGAAAAACTGTTTTTT. Translating it yields CASSRASGTFATNEKLFF. V is TRBV13 and J is TRBJ1-4, with a weak D call TRBD1 (5 bases). This CDR3 comprises 18 residues. V lost 5 bases and J 0 bases, leaving 19 bases between the germline ends. Germline V gives CDR1 PRHDT, CDR2 FYEKMQ (reference sequence).

V gene TRBV6-5 combines with J gene TRBJ2-1, with 9 bases aligning to TRBD1. Germline V CDR1 and CDR2: MNHEY, SVGAGI. V lost 2 bases and J lost 9; bases outside the gene matches: 8. This CDR3 has 15 residues. This CDR3 is CASSYTTGGIGEQFF. CDR3 coding DNA: TGTGCCAGCAGTTACACGACAGGGGGTATAGGTGAGCAGTTCTTC.

V is TRBV7-9 and J is TRBJ2-6; no definite D call. Germline loops: CDR1 SEHNR, CDR2 FQNEAQ (reference sequence). This CDR3 is 17 amino acids long. CDR3 in amino acids: CYPVRLAEISGANVLTF. The CDR3 coding sequence is TGTTACCCCGTTCGGCTCGCGGAGATTTCTGGGGCCAACGTCCTGACTTTC.

This chain uses TRBV4-2 with TRBJ2-2; 11 nucleotides agree with TRBD2. The CDR3 consists of 19 residues. CDR1 is LGHNA, CDR2 YNFKEQ, per germline. Trimming took 1 base from V and 3 from J; bases not matched to a gene: 10. CDR3 nucleotide sequence: TGTGCCAGCAGCCAAGTAGTTTGGCTAGCGGGAGGTGACACCGGGGAGCTGTTTTTT. Protein sequence: CASSQVVWLAGGDTGELFF.

The chain is built from TRBV27 and TRBJ2-6; no firm D call. CDR1 is MNHEY and CDR2 is SMNVEV in the germline V gene (reference sequence). CDR3 size: 16 residues. Trimming removed 7 bases at V and 0 bases at J, with 13 bases between. The CDR3 spells CASKLGGDSGANVLTF. CDR3 DNA: TGTGCCAGCAAATTAGGCGGAGACTCTGGGGCCAACGTCCTGACTTTC.

The chain links TRBV5-6 to TRBJ2-5; D assignment may be TRBD1 or TRBD2 (6 bases each). CDR3 length equals 15 residues. Trimming left V 2 bases short and J 1 base short, with 12 bases between. Germline V gene lookup returns CDR1 SGHDT and CDR2 YYEEEE. Here the CDR3 DNA reads TGTGCCAGCAGCTTTTCGAAGGGGGGCCAAGAGACCCAGTACTTC. Translation: CASSFSKGGQETQYF.

DNA of the CDR3: TGTGCCAGCAGTGACTCGGGCGGGAGGGCCCACAATGAGCAGTTCTTC. This gives the protein CASSDSGGRAHNEQFF. The rearrangement joins TRBV6-4 to TRBJ2-1; 9 bases map to TRBD2. This CDR3 region has 16 residues. J gave up 5 bases and V 0 bases, and 5 bases lay outside the gene matches. CDR1 MRHNA and CDR2 SNTAGT come from the germline V gene.

V usage is TRBV10-3 and J usage is TRBJ1-4, with 7 bases fitting TRBD1. CDR1 ENHRY and CDR2 SYGVKD come from the germline V gene. V lost 2 bases to trimming and J lost 3 bases; unmatched junction nucleotides: 6. The CDR3 length is 16 residues. The DNA for the CDR3 is TGTGCCATCAGTGAGCGACCGGGACAGTCTAATGAAAAACTGTTTTTT. It encodes CAISERPGQSNEKLFF.

The genes are TRBV13 and TRBJ2-4; unclear D gene. The CDR3 has 18 residues. V lost 4 bases and J 3 bases, leaving 22 bases between the germline ends. Germline assignment: CDR1 PRHDT and CDR2 FYEKMQ (reference sequence). CDR3 amino acids: CASSWNPARPRHKNIQYF. The CDR3, as DNA: TGTGCCAGCAGCTGGAACCCGGCCCGTCCTAGACACAAAAACATTCAGTACTTC.

This chain links TRBV28 with TRBJ1-5, with D uncertain. Germline values: CDR1 MDHEN, CDR2 SYDVKM. V was clipped by 2 bases and J by 0 bases, with 8 bases between them. The CDR3 runs to 15 residues. The CDR3 DNA sequence: TGTGCCAGCAGTTTACGCAGTTATAGCAATCAGCCCCAGCATTTT. Translated: CASSLRSYSNQPQHF. The full variable domain, its missing parts supplied by reference TRBV28 and TRBJ1-5, is DVKVTQSSRYLVKRTGEKVFLECVQDMDHENMFWYRQDPGLGLRLIYFSYDVKMKEKGDIPEGYSVSREKKERFSLILESASTNQTSMYLCASSLRSYSNQPQHFGDGTRLSIL.

This clone was detected once. The J gene is TRBJ2-2, the V gene TRBV9; D may be TRBD1 or TRBD2 (5 bases each). V was shortened by 2 bases and J by 2 bases, with 13 bases between the two germline ends. The germline V gene has CDR1 SGDLS and CDR2 YYNGEE. The CDR3 is 16 amino acids. Here the CDR3 reads CASSVRDPHNTGELFF. In nucleotides, the CDR3 is TGTGCCAGCAGCGTCCGGGACCCACATAACACCGGGGAGCTGTTTTTT. Variable domain in full (rest from reference TRBV9 and TRBJ2-2): DSGVTQTPKHLITATGQRVTLRCSPRSGDLSVYWYQQSLDQGLQFLIQYYNGEERAKGNILERFSAQQFPDLHSELNLSSLELGDSALYFCASSVRDPHNTGELFFGEGSRLTVL.

V usage is TRBV5-6 and J usage is TRBJ1-2, with D maybe TRBD1 (6 bases). Germline V gene sequence: CDR1 SGHDT, CDR2 YYEEEE. The ends were cut back, 0 bases at V and 5 bases at J, with 14 bases in the middle. The CDR3 totals 15 residues. The CDR3 DNA sequence: TGTGCCAGCAGCTTGGTCGAGCAGGGGTGTTATGGCTACACCTTC. This translates into CASSLVEQGCYGYTF.

The genes are TRBV28 and TRBJ2-7; D is possibly TRBD2 (5 bases). The CDR3 runs 13 residues. V was clipped by 0 bases and J by 10 bases, with 13 bases between them. Germline V CDR1 and CDR2: MDHEN, SYDVKM. Here the CDR3 reads CASSLWRNSGQYF. The DNA for the CDR3 is TGTGCCAGCAGTTTATGGAGAAACAGCGGACAGTACTTC.

J is TRBJ1-2 and V is TRBV19, with a tentative D call TRBD1 (6 bases). Trimming left V 5 bases short and J 4 bases short, with 17 bases between. This CDR3 has 15 amino acids. From germline, CDR1 is LNHDA and CDR2 SQIVND (reference sequence). CDR3 region: CASSAPTGRGYGYTF. The CDR3 DNA follows: TGTGCCAGTAGTGCACCGACAGGACGGGGCTATGGCTACACCTTC.

The chain employs TRBV27 and TRBJ2-1; D tentatively fits TRBD1 or TRBD2 (5 bases each). Per the germline V gene, CDR1 is MNHEY and CDR2 is SMNVEV (reference sequence). Trimming removed 10 bases from V and 4 bases from J, with 11 bases in between. The CDR3 sequence is 12 residues long. The DNA for the CDR3 is TGTGCCACCGGGACCGATTACAATGAGCAGTTCTTC. It encodes CATGTDYNEQFF.

The rearrangement uses TRBV28 and TRBJ2-1; the match to TRBD1 covers 7 bases. The trim removed 4 bases at V and 4 bases at J, leaving 1 base unmatched. Per the germline V gene, CDR1 is MDHEN and CDR2 is SYDVKM. The CDR3 is made up of 13 amino acids. The CDR3 here is CASSSDRYNEQFF. For the CDR3, the DNA is TGTGCCAGCAGTTCGGACAGGTACAATGAGCAGTTCTTC.

V is TRBV29-1 and J is TRBJ2-7; perhaps D is TRBD1 or TRBD2 (5 bases each). This CDR3 is built from 15 residues. The V end lost 1 base, the J end lost 2 bases, and 15 bases lay between the germline ends. Germline V CDR1 and CDR2: SQVTM, ANQGSEA. CDR3 residues: CSVEGGSEGTYEQYF. The CDR3 DNA reads as TGCAGCGTTGAAGGTGGGTCAGAGGGGACCTACGAGCAGTACTTC.

The V and J genes are TRBV14 and TRBJ1-1, with a tentative D call TRBD1 (6 bases). The V and J ends lost 1 base and 3 bases respectively, with 12 bases between them. This CDR3 region has 15 residues. Germline V CDR1 and CDR2: SGHDN, FVKESK. Here the CDR3 reads CASSQGGRTDTEAFF. CDR3 DNA sequence: TGTGCCAGCAGCCAAGGGGGGCGGACCGACACTGAAGCTTTCTTT.

The V gene is TRBV14, the J gene TRBJ2-1; 12 nucleotides match TRBD2. This CDR3 region has 18 residues. Trimming at V came to 4 bases and at J to 0 bases, leaving 7 bases not matched to a gene. Germline lookup yields CDR1 SGHDN and CDR2 FVKESK. The CDR3 DNA reads TGTGCCAGCAGCCCGAGGACTAGCGGGACCCCCTCCTACAATGAGCAGTTCTTC. Protein: CASSPRTSGTPSYNEQFF.

This rearrangement joins TRBV19 to TRBJ2-7; TRBD1 aligns across 9 bases. The CDR3 has 14 residues. Unmatched junction bases numbered 6, after V lost 5 bases and J lost 4 bases. Germline V gives CDR1 LNHDA, CDR2 SQIVND (reference sequence). CDR3 sequence (DNA): TGTGCCAGTAGTGGCCGGGACAGGGCTTACGAGCAGTACTTC. It codes for CASSGRDRAYEQYF. Complete variable domain (other parts from reference TRBV19 and TRBJ2-7): DGGITQSPKYLFRKEGQNVTLSCEQNLNHDAMYWYRQDPGQGLRLIYYSQIVNDFQKGDIAEGYSVSREKKESFPLTVTSAQKNPTAFYLCASSGRDRAYEQYFGPGTRLTVT.

The rearrangement joins TRBV10-2 to TRBJ2-7, with D maybe TRBD1 (6 bases). The CDR3 length is 13 residues. The germline CDR1 and CDR2 sequences are WSHSY and SAAADI. Trimming pared 3 bases from V and 1 base from J, leaving 7 bases between. The CDR3 protein is CASSDRGSYEQYF. As DNA, the CDR3 is TGCGCCAGCAGTGACAGGGGATCCTACGAGCAGTACTTC.

V usage is TRBV7-3 and J usage is TRBJ2-3, with D possibly matching TRBD1 (5 bases). Germline-derived CDR1 and CDR2 are SGHTA and FQGTGA. This CDR3 spans 12 amino acids. Trimming pared 2 bases from V and 9 bases from J, leaving 9 bases between. The CDR3 sequence: CASSLSQGTQYF. In DNA form, the CDR3 reads TGTGCCAGCAGCTTATCCCAGGGAACGCAGTATTTT. The full variable domain, with the rest looked up from reference TRBV7-3 and TRBJ2-3, is GAGVSQTPSNKVTEKGKYVELRCDPISGHTALYWYRQSLGQGPEFLIYFQGTGAADDSGLPNDRFFAVRPEGSVSTLKIQRTERGDSAVYLCASSLSQGTQYFGPGTRLTVL.

This chain links TRBV27 with TRBJ2-1, with a weak D call TRBD2 (6 bases). CDR1 is MNHEY and CDR2 is SMNVEV in the germline V gene (reference sequence). The CDR3 runs to 13 residues. V shed 5 bases and J shed 9 bases, with 14 bases lying between them. The CDR3 sequence: CASSLDGGVEQFF. The CDR3 nucleotides read TGTGCCAGCAGTCTCGACGGGGGTGTTGAGCAGTTCTTC.

The chain links TRBV28 to TRBJ2-7; TRBD2 is a possible D gene (6 bases). The CDR3 is made up of 13 amino acids. V dropped 4 bases and J dropped 4 bases, with 11 bases sitting between them. Germline V gene lookup returns CDR1 MDHEN and CDR2 SYDVKM. In DNA, the CDR3 is TGTGCCAGCAGTTCCGGGACTTCTTACGAGCAGTACTTC. The encoded protein is CASSSGTSYEQYF.

The rearrangement joins TRBV7-9 to TRBJ2-1; 9 bases fit TRBD1. V shed 5 bases, J shed 6 bases, and the junction held 5 bases outside the gene matches. This CDR3 is built from 14 residues. Per germline, CDR1 SEHNR and CDR2 FQNEAQ (reference sequence). CDR3 sequence (DNA): TGTGCCAGCAGCAGAACGGGACAGGGCAATGAGCAGTTCTTC. This sequence encodes CASSRTGQGNEQFF.

The chain has TRBV27 and TRBJ2-3, with D perhaps TRBD2 (6 bases). This CDR3 is built from 19 residues. Germline CDR1 and CDR2: MNHEY and SMNVEV (reference sequence). The ends were cut back, 6 bases at V and 1 base at J, with 26 bases in the middle. The CDR3 loop reads CASSPSGLTFLIGTDTQYF. In DNA form, the CDR3 reads TGTGCCAGCAGCCCCTCGGGACTCACCTTTCTTATCGGCACAGATACGCAGTATTTT.